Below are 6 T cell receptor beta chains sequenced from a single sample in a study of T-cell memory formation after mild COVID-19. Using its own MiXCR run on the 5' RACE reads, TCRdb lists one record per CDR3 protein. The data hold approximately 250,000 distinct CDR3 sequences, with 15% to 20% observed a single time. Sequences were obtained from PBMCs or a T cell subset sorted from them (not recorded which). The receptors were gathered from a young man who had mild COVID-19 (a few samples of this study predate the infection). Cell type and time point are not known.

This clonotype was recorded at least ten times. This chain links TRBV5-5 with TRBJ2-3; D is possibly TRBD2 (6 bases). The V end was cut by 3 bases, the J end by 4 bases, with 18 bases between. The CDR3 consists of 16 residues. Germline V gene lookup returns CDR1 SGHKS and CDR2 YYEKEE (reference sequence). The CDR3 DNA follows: TGTGCCAGCAGCTGGAGGGGCCTAGCGTGGTCAGATACGCAGTATTTT. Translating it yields CASSWRGLAWSDTQYF.

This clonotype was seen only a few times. For the CDR3, the DNA is TGTGCCAGCAGCTTAGAGAAGGGGCTCGGCTACACCTTC. Translating it yields CASSLEKGLGYTF. This chain links TRBV7-2 with TRBJ1-2; D is perhaps TRBD1 (5 bases). CDR1 SGHTA and CDR2 FQGNSA come from the germline V gene. V dropped 1 base and J dropped 8 bases, with 11 bases sitting between them. This CDR3 has 13 amino acids.

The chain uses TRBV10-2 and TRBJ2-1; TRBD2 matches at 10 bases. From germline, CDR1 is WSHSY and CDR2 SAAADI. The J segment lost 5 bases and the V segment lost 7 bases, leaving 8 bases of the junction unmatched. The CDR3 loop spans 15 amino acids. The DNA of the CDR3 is TGCGCCAGCAAGATCGAGCTAGCGGGGGACAATGAGCAGTTCTTC. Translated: CASKIELAGDNEQFF.

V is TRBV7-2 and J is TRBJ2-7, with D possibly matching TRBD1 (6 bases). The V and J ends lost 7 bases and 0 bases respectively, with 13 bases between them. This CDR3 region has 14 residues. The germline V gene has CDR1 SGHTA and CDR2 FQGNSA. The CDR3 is CASTFLTGSYEQYF. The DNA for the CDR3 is TGTGCCAGCACCTTCCTGACAGGCTCCTACGAGCAGTACTTC.

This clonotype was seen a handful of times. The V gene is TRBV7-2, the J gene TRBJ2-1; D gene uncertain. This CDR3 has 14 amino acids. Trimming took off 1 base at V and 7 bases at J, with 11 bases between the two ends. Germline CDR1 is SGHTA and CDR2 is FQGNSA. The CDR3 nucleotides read TGTGCCAGCAGCTTAGAGGTTGCTCGGAATGAGCAGTTCTTC. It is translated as CASSLEVARNEQFF.

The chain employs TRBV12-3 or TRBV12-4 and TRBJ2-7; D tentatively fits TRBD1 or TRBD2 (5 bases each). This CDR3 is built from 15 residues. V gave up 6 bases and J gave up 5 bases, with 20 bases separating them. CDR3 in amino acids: CASRFSRGAINEQYF. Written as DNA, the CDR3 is TGTGCCAGCAGATTTTCTCGAGGGGCCATCAACGAGCAGTACTTC.